Listed here are 32 T cell receptor beta chains from one sample, sequenced in a study of blood T cell repertoires in COVID-19 (dated by TCRdb to the early 2020s). Libraries were built with the immunoSEQ multiplex PCR assay. The table was pulled from immuneACCESS by TCRdb, which kept in-frame rearrangements only. Such tables lose some clones; where checked, under half of the loss comes from unresolved V genes, and the rest has no known cause. Present in this sample are hundreds of thousands of clones, roughly 80% of which were seen just once. The top ten constitute approximately 7.9% of the sample. Input material: peripheral blood. The receptors were gathered from a woman aged 80 or over with acute or convalescent COVID-19.

The rearrangement uses TRBV6-5 and TRBJ1-1, with a tentative D call TRBD1 (5 bases). CDR1 and CDR2 from the germline V gene are MNHEY and SVGAGI. CDR3 length: 11 amino acids. Trimming took 11 bases from V and 1 from J, leaving 8 bases between them. The CDR3 loop reads CAGGGNTEAFF. The CDR3 DNA reads as TGTGCCGGGGGGGGGAACACTGAAGCTTTCTTT.

The V call is TRBV3-1 (or the pseudogene TRBV3-2), the J call TRBJ2-6, with 7 positions matching TRBD1. After removal of 1 base from V and 4 bases from J, the junction contained 10 bases not matched to a gene. The CDR3 is 18 residues long. Germline V gene data show CDR1 as LGHDT and CDR2 as YNNKEL (reference sequence). Here the CDR3 DNA reads TGTGCCAGCAGCCAAGTTACAGGGGCCATACCCGGGGCCAACGTCCTGACTTTC. Protein: CASSQVTGAIPGANVLTF.

The chain joins TRBV4-2 to TRBJ1-1; 7 bases match TRBD1. Germline CDR1 LGHNA, CDR2 YNFKEQ. The CDR3 length is 16 residues. V lost 4 bases and J lost 2; bases outside the gene matches: 10. The CDR3 sequence is CASSLVGIGGNTEAFF. The CDR3 coding sequence is TGTGCCAGCAGCCTTGTTGGCATAGGGGGCAACACTGAAGCTTTCTTT.

The chain joins TRBV6-5 to TRBJ2-2; 7 positions agree with TRBD2. The CDR3 totals 12 residues. V was pared by 6 bases and J by 7 bases, with 2 bases of the junction left unmatched. In germline, CDR1 is MNHEY, CDR2 SVGAGI. The CDR3 DNA sequence: TGTGCCAGCAGGCGGGAGTACGGGGAGCTGTTTTTT. This codes for CASRREYGELFF.

The V and J genes are TRBV5-1 and TRBJ2-1; 12 bases are shared with TRBD2. The CDR3 runs 20 residues. Per the germline V gene, CDR1 is SGHRS and CDR2 is YFSETQ. The J segment lost 0 bases and the V segment lost 0 bases, leaving 10 bases of the junction unmatched. In DNA form, the CDR3 reads TGCGCCAGCAGCTTGGAGTCTAGCGGGAGGGCCGGAGGCTCCTACAATGAGCAGTTCTTC. Amino acid sequence: CASSLESSGRAGGSYNEQFF.

The rearrangement uses TRBV11-2 and TRBJ2-7; 12 bases are shared with TRBD1. J was trimmed by 6 bases and V by 3 bases; bases with no gene match: 12. This CDR3 is 17 amino acids long. Per the germline V gene, CDR1 is SGHAT and CDR2 is FQNNGV. The CDR3 DNA follows: TGTGCCAGCAGCTTGTCAGGAGTGGGGACAGGGGGCCTCGAGCAGTACTTC. It yields the protein CASSLSGVGTGGLEQYF.

The CDR3 DNA reads as TGTGCCAGCAGCCCGTCTAGCGGGGGGTATTATAGCTCCTACGAGCAGTACTTC. Translating gives CASSPSSGGYYSSYEQYF. The J gene is TRBJ2-7, the V gene TRBV7-2; the match to TRBD2 covers 11 bases. The CDR3 is 18 residues long. Germline V CDR1 and CDR2: SGHTA, FQGNSA. The V and J ends lost 5 bases and 0 bases, in that order; junction bases with no gene match: 12.

For this clone: The sample has other DNA sequences that encode this CDR3 too. This chain uses TRBV6-5 with TRBJ1-2; 12 bases map to TRBD1. Looked up from germline, CDR1 is MNHEY and CDR2 is SVGAGI. The CDR3 covers 13 residues. Trimming took 6 bases from V and 6 from J; bases not matched to a gene: 2. The chain's CDR3 is CASRGTGGDGYTF. The CDR3 DNA reads TGTGCCAGCAGGGGGACAGGGGGCGATGGCTACACCTTC.

This chain joins TRBV2 and TRBJ2-3; 7 positions match TRBD1. J was trimmed by 2 bases and V by 6 bases; bases with no gene match: 5. The CDR3 has 14 amino acids. Per the germline V gene, CDR1 is SNHLY and CDR2 is FYNNEI. CDR3 sequence: CASREGQLTDTQYF. CDR3 nucleotides: TGTGCCAGCAGAGAGGGACAGCTCACAGATACGCAGTATTTT. Combining the CDR3 with reference TRBV2 and TRBJ2-3 gives the whole variable domain EPEVTQTPSHQVTQMGQEVILRCVPISNHLYFYWYRQILGQKVEFLVSFYNNEISEKSEIFDDQFSVERPDGSNFTLKIRSTKLEDSAMYFCASREGQLTDTQYFGPGTRLTVL.

V usage is TRBV28 and J usage is TRBJ1-6; 9 bases agree with TRBD1. CDR1 MDHEN and CDR2 SYDVKM come from the germline V gene. The CDR3 has 14 residues. J gave up 9 bases and V 6 bases, and 6 bases lay outside the gene matches. Here the CDR3 reads CASSYTGGGSPLHF. Here the CDR3 DNA reads TGTGCCAGCAGCTACACAGGGGGCGGTTCACCCCTCCACTTT.

The chain links TRBV19 to TRBJ2-7; maybe TRBD2 (5 bases). CDR3 size: 15 residues. Trimming removed 2 bases at V and 3 bases at J, with 14 bases between. In germline, CDR1 is LNHDA, CDR2 SQIVND (reference sequence). CDR3 sequence reads: CASSIRSTMNYEQYF. The CDR3 nucleotides are TGTGCCAGTAGTATAAGGTCGACTATGAACTACGAGCAGTACTTC.

This sequence joins TRBV4-1 and TRBJ2-1; TRBD2 agrees at 10 bases. This CDR3 region has 17 residues. The germline gives CDR1 MGHRA, CDR2 YSYEKL. The V segment lost 3 bases and the J segment 0 bases; nucleotides outside the gene matches: 5. The CDR3 here is CASSQRSGRSSYNEQFF. CDR3 bases: TGCGCCAGCAGCCAGCGTAGCGGGAGGAGCTCCTACAATGAGCAGTTCTTC.

The rearrangement joins TRBV3-1 (or the pseudogene TRBV3-2) to TRBJ1-4; no clear D gene. CDR1 and CDR2 from the germline V gene are LGHDT and YNNKEL (reference sequence). V was clipped by 4 bases and J by 8 bases, with 8 bases between them. The CDR3 spans 12 residues. CDR3 coding DNA: TGTGCCAGCAGCCGAGGGCGGGAAAAACTGTTTTTT. Translation: CASSRGREKLFF.

This clone was counted a single time. The gene calls are TRBV7-9 and TRBJ1-1; D call uncertain. The CDR3 consists of 15 residues. Trimming removed 4 bases at V and 2 bases at J, with 14 bases between. The germline V gene has CDR1 SEHNR and CDR2 FQNEAQ (reference sequence). CDR3 sequence: CASSSTLGINTEAFF. CDR3 bases: TGTGCCAGCAGCTCTACGCTCGGGATCAACACTGAAGCTTTCTTT.

Only a few counts were recorded for this clone. The gene calls are TRBV6-5 and TRBJ1-5; 7 positions agree with TRBD1. The CDR3 runs to 14 residues. Trimming took 6 bases from V and 5 from J; bases not matched to a gene: 7. CDR1 MNHEY and CDR2 SVGAGI come from the germline V gene. CDR3 residues: CASRNTGEYQPQHF. In DNA form, the CDR3 reads TGTGCCAGCAGGAACACAGGGGAGTATCAGCCCCAGCATTTT.

In DNA form, the CDR3 reads TGTGCCATCAGCGTTAGCTCCTATAATTCACCCCTCCACTTT. It codes for CAISVSSYNSPLHF. The chain uses TRBV10-3 and TRBJ1-6; no firm D call. The CDR3 is made up of 14 amino acids. CDR1 is ENHRY, CDR2 SYGVKD, per germline. The V end lost 6 bases, the J end lost 0 bases, and 6 bases lay between the germline ends.

The chain couples TRBV29-1 to TRBJ2-1, with 14 bases that match TRBD2. The CDR3 extends over 15 amino acids. Germline assignment: CDR1 SQVTM and CDR2 ANQGSEA. The V segment lost 4 bases and the J segment 6 bases; nucleotides outside the gene matches: 5. CDR3 DNA: TGCAGCGTTGGAGTTGGGACTAGCGGGAGCAATGAGCAGTTCTTC. Residues: CSVGVGTSGSNEQFF.

This sequence joins TRBV5-1 and TRBJ1-2; TRBD1 aligns across 8 bases. The CDR3 loop spans 13 amino acids. The germline V gene has CDR1 SGHRS and CDR2 YFSETQ. Trimming cost V 4 bases and J 4 bases; bases outside gene matches: 3. The CDR3 DNA reads TGCGCCAGCAGCATCGGGACAGGCTATGGCTACACCTTC. This translates into CASSIGTGYGYTF.

The V call is TRBV11-3, the J call TRBJ2-3; maybe TRBD1 (6 bases). The CDR3 extends over 14 amino acids. Looked up from germline, CDR1 is SGHNT and CDR2 is YENEEA. V dropped 2 bases and J dropped 5 bases, with 11 bases sitting between them. The CDR3 reads CASSLNRVGDTQYF. In DNA, the CDR3 is TGTGCCAGCAGCTTAAACAGGGTTGGAGATACGCAGTATTTT.

This clone showed up many times. The chain has TRBV11-2 and TRBJ2-3; 14 bases agree with TRBD2. Germline V lookup: CDR1 SGHAT, CDR2 FQNNGV. Unmatched junction bases numbered 14, after V lost 5 bases and J lost 10 bases. The CDR3 consists of 17 residues. The chain's CDR3 is CASSPSGGLAGVISQYF. The CDR3 DNA is TGTGCCAGCAGCCCTAGCGGGGGACTAGCGGGAGTAATTTCGCAGTATTTT.

This chain links TRBV7-9 with TRBJ2-5, with D possibly being TRBD1 (5 bases). The V and J ends lost 6 bases and 5 bases respectively, with 7 bases between them. Germline lookup yields CDR1 SEHNR and CDR2 FQNEAQ (reference sequence). This CDR3 contains 11 residues. CDR3 nucleotides: TGTGCCAGCAGGGACACGGAGACCCAGTACTTC. Translating gives CASRDTETQYF.

This chain joins TRBV11-2 and TRBJ2-2; maybe TRBD1 (7 bases). Germline V gene data show CDR1 as SGHAT and CDR2 as FQNNGV. This CDR3 is 15 amino acids long. V lost 5 bases, J lost 7 bases, and 17 bases lay in between. The CDR3 DNA reads as TGTGCCAGCAGCGTAGGGGGGACAGCCGTCGGGGAGCTGTTTTTT. It specifies CASSVGGTAVGELFF.

This rearrangement joins TRBV9 to TRBJ1-4; TRBD1 matches 7 bases. Germline CDR1 SGDLS, CDR2 YYNGEE. The CDR3 covers 19 residues. The junction had 15 bases not matched to a gene; V was cut back by 4 bases and J by 0 bases. DNA for the CDR3: TGTGCCAGCAGCCCCCGGCGGCAGGGGGTCCTCTCAACTAATGAAAAACTGTTTTTT. Translated, it gives CASSPRRQGVLSTNEKLFF.

This chain links TRBV5-4 with TRBJ2-5, with a tentative D call TRBD1 (6 bases). Germline CDR1 reads SGHNT; CDR2 reads YYREEE (reference sequence). Trimming took 4 bases from V and 2 from J, leaving 12 bases between them. The CDR3 has 14 amino acids. The CDR3 loop reads CASSLDSGQETQYF. The DNA of the CDR3 is TGTGCCAGCAGCCTGGACAGCGGACAAGAGACCCAGTACTTC.

This clone was observed a handful of times. V gene TRBV9 combines with J gene TRBJ2-1; D may be TRBD2 (6 bases). Trimming removed 3 bases from V and 5 bases from J, with 18 bases in between. The CDR3 extends over 16 amino acids. The germline V gene encodes CDR1 SGDLS and CDR2 YYNGEE. The CDR3 coding sequence is TGTGCCAGCAGCGCAACCGGGAGATTGAAAAACAATGAGCAGTTCTTC. It encodes CASSATGRLKNNEQFF. Full variable domain (rest looked up from reference TRBV9 and TRBJ2-1): DSGVTQTPKHLITATGQRVTLRCSPRSGDLSVYWYQQSLDQGLQFLIQYYNGEERAKGNILERFSAQQFPDLHSELNLSSLELGDSALYFCASSATGRLKNNEQFFGPGTRLTVL.

This clone was recorded a few times. The chain uses TRBV7-6 and TRBJ2-5, with D possibly matching TRBD2 (5 bases). The CDR3 totals 14 residues. V gave up 2 bases and J gave up 3 bases, with 10 bases separating them. Germline V gene data show CDR1 as SGHVS and CDR2 as FNYEAQ. As DNA, the CDR3 is TGTGCCAGCAGCTTATTGCTCGGGGAAGAGACCCAGTACTTC. Translation: CASSLLLGEETQYF. The full variable domain, its missing parts supplied by reference TRBV7-6 and TRBJ2-5, is GAGVSQSPRYKVTKRGQDVALRCDPISGHVSLYWYRQALGQGPEFLTYFNYEAQQDKSGLPNDRFSAERPEGSISTLTIQRTEQRDSAMYRCASSLLLGEETQYFGPGTRLLVL.

This clone was detected once. V and J are TRBV5-1 and TRBJ1-1; 12 bases align to TRBD1. The CDR3 has 13 amino acids. CDR1 is SGHRS, CDR2 YFSETQ, per germline. Trimming cost V 7 bases and J 7 bases; bases outside gene matches: 5. The CDR3, as DNA: TGCGCCAGCGGGACAGGGGGCAATAGTGAAGCTTTCTTT. Its translation is CASGTGGNSEAFF.

The chain couples TRBV5-1 to TRBJ1-2, with TRBD1 matching over 7 bases. The junction had 4 bases not matched to a gene; V was cut back by 4 bases and J by 4 bases. Germline-derived CDR1 and CDR2 are SGHRS and YFSETQ. The CDR3 extends over 13 amino acids. The CDR3, as DNA: TGCGCCAGCAGCGGTCAGGGGGGCTATGGCTACACCTTC. Translated, it gives CASSGQGGYGYTF.

The chain uses TRBV15 and TRBJ1-5, with a weak D call TRBD1 (6 bases). Between the trimmed V and J ends, which lost 0 bases and 5 bases, there was a span of 8 bases. The CDR3 extends over 14 amino acids. The V gene's germline CDR1 is LNHNV and CDR2 YYDKDF (reference sequence). The chain's CDR3 is CATSRDRGHQPQHF. CDR3 DNA: TGTGCCACCAGCAGAGACAGGGGCCATCAGCCCCAGCATTTT.

The chain carries TRBV7-2 and TRBJ2-1; 7 positions agree with TRBD1. J gave up 4 bases and V 5 bases, and 5 bases lay outside the gene matches. This CDR3 has 14 residues. Germline CDR1 and CDR2: SGHTA and FQGNSA. The CDR3 DNA is TGTGCCAGCAGCCCCCGACAGGGTTACAATGAGCAGTTCTTC. Translating it yields CASSPRQGYNEQFF. Complete variable domain (other parts from reference TRBV7-2 and TRBJ2-1): GAGVSQSPSNKVTEKGKDVELRCDPISGHTALYWYRQSLGQGLEFLIYFQGNSAPDKSGLPSDRFSAERTGGSVSTLTIQRTQQEDSAVYLCASSPRQGYNEQFFGPGTRLTVL.

The J gene is TRBJ2-6, the V gene TRBV12-1; TRBD1 is the table's D call and was not checked against the DNA. TRBV12-1 is a pseudogene segment. This CDR3 has 19 residues. CDR3 region: CASSFEYGREAEGTNVLTF. CDR3 sequence (DNA): TGTGCCAGCAGCTTTGAATATGGCAGGGAAGCCGAAGGGACCAACGTCCTGACTTTC.

This chain joins TRBV7-8 and TRBJ2-2; 9 nucleotides align to TRBD2. The CDR3 has 16 amino acids. Germline CDR1 reads SGHVS; CDR2 reads FQNEAQ. V was pared by 5 bases and J by 7 bases, with 11 bases of the junction left unmatched. CDR3 residues: CASSPRGAGGIGELFF. In nucleotides, the CDR3 is TGTGCCAGCAGCCCCCGGGGAGCGGGAGGTATCGGGGAGCTGTTTTTT.